Shown below are 10 T cell receptor beta chains from a single sample sequenced in a study of CD8 T cells in Susac syndrome. RNA was extracted with the RNeasy kit, and a quantity of roughly 0.5 to 1 ug was reverse transcribed using random hexamers. TCRdb independently ran MiXCR on the immunoSEQ multiplex PCR reads; one entry per CDR3 protein. This sample has more than 65,000 distinct CDR3 sequences, with 85% to 95% found just once. Sequencing was done on a sample of CD8+ T cells from PBMCs. Receptor source: a human donor in good health.

This clonotype occurred once. The chain is built from TRBV5-4 and TRBJ1-1; D uncertain. Trimming shortened V by 3 bases and J by 0 bases, and 6 bases separated the two germline ends. This CDR3 is 13 amino acids long. Per the germline V gene, CDR1 is SGHNT and CDR2 is YYREEE (reference sequence). CDR3 DNA: TGTGCCAGCAGCTGGAGGTTGAACACTGAAGCTTTCTTT. Translating it yields CASSWRLNTEAFF.

V usage is TRBV23-1 and J usage is TRBJ1-5; a possible D gene is TRBD1 (6 bases). TRBV23-1 carries the ORF label, with uncertain function. Trimming took 3 bases from V and 3 from J, leaving 18 bases between them. The CDR3 totals 17 residues. The CDR3 DNA sequence: TGCGCCAGCAGTCAGACCCTCCAGGGGATAATCAATCAGCCCCAGCATTTT. This codes for CASSQTLQGIINQPQHF.

The chain has TRBV27 and TRBJ2-1; 8 nucleotides match TRBD2. This CDR3 has 15 residues. Trimming at V came to 2 bases and at J to 1 base, leaving 1 base not matched to a gene. The V gene's germline CDR1 is MNHEY and CDR2 SMNVEV (reference sequence). For the CDR3, the DNA is TGTGCCAGCAGTTTACCGGGGGGGTCCTACAATGAGCAGTTCTTC. Its protein product is CASSLPGGSYNEQFF.

This chain links TRBV7-8 with TRBJ1-2; unclear D gene. The germline CDR1 and CDR2 sequences are SGHVS and FQNEAQ. The V gene lost 2 bases and the J gene lost 2 bases, with 18 bases spanning the gap. The CDR3 is made up of 17 amino acids. The CDR3 DNA sequence: TGTGCCAGCAGCTTATTCGGGGTTAGGAGCAGCAACTATGGCTACACCTTC. Encoded protein: CASSLFGVRSSNYGYTF.

The gene calls are TRBV27 and TRBJ2-7; possible D gene TRBD1, 6 bases. V gave up 10 bases and J gave up 3 bases, with 16 bases separating them. Germline V gene data show CDR1 as MNHEY and CDR2 as SMNVEV (reference sequence). The CDR3 runs to 13 residues. CDR3 loop: CATRVQGSYEQYF. The CDR3 DNA reads TGTGCCACCAGGGTCCAGGGGAGCTACGAGCAGTACTTC.

The rearrangement joins TRBV13 to TRBJ2-2; the D gene could be TRBD1 or TRBD2 (5 bases each). Germline V CDR1 and CDR2: PRHDT, FYEKMQ (reference sequence). V lost 5 bases and J lost 2, with 9 bases in between. This CDR3 is built from 14 residues. The CDR3 coding sequence is TGTGCCAGCAGCCTGGGGGATAACACCGGGGAGCTGTTTTTT. It encodes CASSLGDNTGELFF.

CDR3 DNA sequence: TGTGCCAGCAGCGCATTCGGGACAGGCAATCAGCCCCAGCATTTT. Translation gives CASSAFGTGNQPQHF. The J gene is TRBJ1-5, the V gene TRBV9, with 7 bases lining up with TRBD1. V was pared by 3 bases and J by 2 bases, with 5 bases of the junction left unmatched. From germline, CDR1 is SGDLS and CDR2 YYNGEE. This CDR3 is built from 15 residues.

The J gene is TRBJ1-6, the V gene TRBV25-1, with 8 bases fitting TRBD1. The CDR3 consists of 15 residues. Trimming removed 5 bases from V and 8 bases from J; junction bases left unmatched: 8. Germline V gene data show CDR1 as MGHDK and CDR2 as SYGVNS. The CDR3 bases are TGTGCCAGCAGTCCACGGACAGGGCTTGATTCACCCCTCCACTTT. Translating it yields CASSPRTGLDSPLHF.

The chain recombines TRBV29-1 with TRBJ1-2, with 8 bases lining up with TRBD1. The length of the CDR3 is 14 residues. V dropped 3 bases and J dropped 5; count of bases not matched to a gene: 8. Germline CDR1 and CDR2: SQVTM and ANQGSEA. In nucleotides, the CDR3 is TGCAGCGTTGAGTACCAGGGGGCGTTATATGGCTACACCTTC. The encoded protein is CSVEYQGALYGYTF.

The V gene is TRBV7-9, the J gene TRBJ2-2, with D perhaps matching TRBD1 (5 bases). The CDR3 has 16 residues. Looked up from germline, CDR1 is SEHNR and CDR2 is FQNEAQ (reference sequence). V was trimmed by 4 bases and J by 4 bases, leaving 16 bases between them. This chain's CDR3 is CASSYFQGGSTGELFF. CDR3 sequence (DNA): TGTGCCAGCAGCTACTTCCAGGGTGGAAGCACCGGGGAGCTGTTTTTT.